This is a list of T cell receptor beta chains from one sample in a study of blood T cell repertoires in COVID-19. Some clones are missing from TCRdb's copy, which holds only in-frame ones; the method was immunoSEQ multiplex PCR. The sample yields some 220,000 clones, approximately 85% seen once. The sample comprised peripheral blood. The receptors derive from a man aged 50-60 years with COVID-19, enrolled during active disease. Both conserved end residues are part of each CDR3. Each record gives: clone size, J gene, V gene, D gene, CDR3 protein, CDR3 DNA. A D gene is named only where the DNA matches it firmly. Clone size is shown for a subset of rows, as once, few, many or a class of expanded clone.

size: NA; J: TRBJ2-1; V: TRBV29-1; D: TRBD1; CDR3: CSGETGIYNEQFF; DNA: TGCAGCGGGGAGACAGGGATCTACAATGAGCAGTTCTTC
size: once; J: TRBJ2-2; V: TRBV18; D: TRBD1; CDR3: CASSAPNRGLDTGELFF; DNA: TGTGCCAGCTCGGCCCCAAACAGGGGGCTCGACACCGGGGAGCTGTTTTTT
size: few; J: TRBJ2-7; V: TRBV2; D: NA; CDR3: CASTRIDSSQYF; DNA: TGTGCCAGCACCCGAATAGATTCATCGCAGTACTTC
size: NA; J: TRBJ2-5; V: TRBV11-2; D: NA; CDR3: CASSLVPTIKETQYF; DNA: TGTGCCAGCAGCTTAGTCCCCACTATCAAAGAGACCCAGTACTTC
size: NA; J: TRBJ1-1; V: TRBV18; D: TRBD1; CDR3: CASSPSQGINTEAFF; DNA: TGTGCCAGCTCACCATCACAGGGGATCAACACTGAAGCTTTCTTT
size: NA; J: TRBJ1-2; V: TRBV7-3; D: TRBD1; CDR3: CASSPGDRTNYGYTF; DNA: TGTGCCAGCAGCCCGGGGGACAGGACTAACTATGGCTACACCTTC
size: few; J: TRBJ1-5; V: TRBV30; D: NA; CDR3: CAWSDNRDQPQHF; DNA: TGTGCCTGGAGCGATAACAGGGATCAGCCCCAGCATTTT
size: NA; J: TRBJ1-2; V: TRBV5-3; D: NA; CDR3: CARSPSPGREFYGYTF; DNA: TGTGCCAGAAGCCCCTCTCCGGGGAGAGAGTTTTACGGCTACACCTTC
size: NA; J: TRBJ1-2; V: TRBV5-1; D: NA; CDR3: CASSRDTNYGYTF; DNA: TGCGCCAGCAGCAGGGACACTAACTATGGCTACACCTTC
size: NA; J: TRBJ1-3; V: TRBV9; D: NA; CDR3: CASSANANSGNTIYF; DNA: TGTGCCAGCAGCGCGAACGCGAACTCTGGAAACACCATATATTTT
size: NA; J: TRBJ2-2; V: TRBV4-1; D: TRBD1; CDR3: CASSLEQGANTGELFF; DNA: TGCGCCAGCAGCCTCGAACAGGGGGCCAACACCGGGGAGCTGTTTTTT
size: NA; J: TRBJ2-3; V: TRBV6-5; D: TRBD2; CDR3: CASKGTSGAADTQYF; DNA: TGTGCCAGCAAAGGGACTAGCGGGGCAGCAGATACGCAGTATTTT
size: NA; J: TRBJ2-3; V: TRBV4-1; D: TRBD2; CDR3: CASSQDSGGPDTQYF; DNA: TGCGCCAGCAGCCAAGATAGCGGGGGGCCAGATACGCAGTATTTT
size: few; J: TRBJ1-2; V: TRBV7-2; D: NA; CDR3: CASSYGQLRSYGYTF; DNA: TGTGCCAGCAGCTACGGACAGCTGCGAAGCTATGGCTACACCTTC
size: NA; J: TRBJ2-2; V: TRBV2; D: TRBD2; CDR3: CASKGLAGVNTGELFF; DNA: TGTGCCAGCAAGGGACTAGCGGGGGTGAACACCGGGGAGCTGTTTTTT
size: few; J: TRBJ1-6; V: TRBV27; D: TRBD1; CDR3: CASSLSSGGAGQSPLHF; DNA: TGTGCCAGCAGTTTATCTTCAGGGGGCGCCGGGCAATCACCCCTCCACTTT
size: NA; J: TRBJ1-5; V: TRBV4-1; D: NA; CDR3: CASSQGVGQGNQPQHF; DNA: TGCGCCAGCAGTCAAGGAGTTGGTCAGGGAAATCAGCCCCAGCATTTT
size: once; J: TRBJ1-2; V: TRBV7-9; D: NA; CDR3: CASSFSKSGYGYTF; DNA: TGTGCCAGCAGCTTTAGTAAGTCTGGCTATGGCTACACCTTC
size: NA; J: TRBJ1-5; V: TRBV3-1/TRBV3-2; D: TRBD1; CDR3: CASSQNRDRKNQPQHF; DNA: TGTGCCAGCAGCCAGAACCGGGACAGAAAGAATCAGCCCCAGCATTTT
size: NA; J: TRBJ2-7; V: TRBV3-1/TRBV3-2; D: NA; CDR3: CASSQEYSEQYF; DNA: TGTGCCAGCAGCCAAGAATACAGCGAGCAGTACTTC
size: NA; J: TRBJ2-5; V: TRBV24-1; D: TRBD1; CDR3: CATSVGTGSGTQYF; DNA: TGTGCCACCAGTGTCGGGACAGGGAGTGGGACCCAGTACTTC
size: NA; J: TRBJ1-2; V: TRBV4-1; D: NA; CDR3: CASSQVTHYGYTF; DNA: TGCGCCAGCAGCCAAGTAACACACTATGGCTACACCTTC
size: NA; J: TRBJ1-1; V: TRBV7-9; D: NA; CDR3: CASSLGLFGAANTEAFF; DNA: TGTGCCAGCAGCTTAGGATTATTCGGTGCGGCGAACACTGAAGCTTTCTTT
size: NA; J: TRBJ1-6; V: TRBV28; D: NA; CDR3: CASSFPHPAPLHF; DNA: TGTGCCAGCAGTTTTCCCCACCCGGCACCCCTCCACTTT
size: few; J: TRBJ1-1; V: TRBV11-3; D: NA; CDR3: CASSLVQNTEAFF; DNA: TGTGCCAGCAGCTTAGTACAGAACACTGAAGCTTTCTTT
size: NA; J: TRBJ1-6; V: TRBV2; D: TRBD1; CDR3: CASRPTDRGGSPLHF; DNA: TGTGCCAGCAGACCAACCGACAGGGGGGGATCACCCCTCCACTTT
size: NA; J: TRBJ2-1; V: TRBV19; D: NA; CDR3: CASSVDSPNEQFF; DNA: TGTGCCAGTAGCGTAGATTCTCCCAATGAGCAGTTCTTC
size: NA; J: TRBJ2-2; V: TRBV6-5; D: TRBD1; CDR3: CASSTQGALGELFF; DNA: TGTGCCAGCAGTACACAGGGGGCCCTCGGGGAGCTGTTTTTT
size: once; J: TRBJ2-2; V: TRBV19; D: NA; CDR3: CASRRGNTGELFF; DNA: TGTGCCAGTAGACGGGGGAACACCGGGGAGCTGTTTTTT
size: NA; J: TRBJ1-2; V: TRBV4-1; D: NA; CDR3: CASSQARGSGGYTF; DNA: TGCGCCAGCAGCCAAGCAAGGGGGTCTGGGGGCTACACCTTC
size: NA; J: TRBJ2-1; V: TRBV6-5; D: NA; CDR3: CASSYQQQGPYNEQFF; DNA: TGTGCCAGCAGTTACCAACAGCAGGGCCCCTACAATGAGCAGTTCTTC
size: NA; J: TRBJ1-2; V: TRBV5-6; D: TRBD1; CDR3: CASSPDRGQGYTF; DNA: TGTGCCAGCAGCCCGGACAGGGGGCAAGGCTACACCTTC
size: NA; J: TRBJ1-6; V: TRBV7-8; D: NA; CDR3: CASSLELRSPLHF; DNA: TGTGCCAGCAGCTTAGAACTGAGGTCACCCCTCCACTTT
size: NA; J: TRBJ1-1; V: TRBV25-1; D: TRBD1; CDR3: CASSGTGGHTEAFF; DNA: TGTGCCAGCAGTGGGACAGGGGGCCACACTGAAGCTTTCTTT
size: once; J: TRBJ1-2; V: TRBV2; D: TRBD1; CDR3: CASSGGQELANYGYTF; DNA: TGTGCCAGCAGTGGCGGACAGGAGTTAGCTAACTATGGCTACACCTTC
size: NA; J: TRBJ1-1; V: TRBV6-5; D: NA; CDR3: CASSYTRGGEAFF; DNA: TGTGCCAGCAGTTACACCAGGGGCGGTGAAGCTTTCTTT
size: NA; J: TRBJ1-3; V: TRBV18; D: NA; CDR3: CASSPTGPPPGNTIYF; DNA: TGTGCCAGCTCACCAACAGGGCCACCACCTGGAAACACCATATATTTT
size: NA; J: TRBJ2-2; V: TRBV4-3; D: NA; CDR3: CASSHPAGGGTGELFF; DNA: TGCGCCAGCAGCCACCCTGCGGGCGGCGGCACCGGGGAGCTGTTTTTT
size: NA; J: TRBJ2-3; V: TRBV6-4; D: TRBD1; CDR3: CASRQGATDTQYF; DNA: TGTGCCAGCAGACAGGGGGCCACAGATACGCAGTATTTT
size: NA; J: TRBJ1-1; V: TRBV2; D: TRBD1; CDR3: CASSESGTGEAFF; DNA: TGTGCCAGCAGTGAATCCGGGACAGGTGAAGCTTTCTTT
size: NA; J: TRBJ1-3; V: TRBV6-1; D: NA; CDR3: CASSEAGLDGNTIYF; DNA: TGTGCCAGCAGTGAGGCAGGGCTGGACGGAAACACCATATATTTT
size: NA; J: TRBJ2-2; V: TRBV14; D: NA; CDR3: CASSQKRGTGELFF; DNA: TGTGCCAGCAGCCAAAAGAGGGGGACCGGGGAGCTGTTTTTT
size: few; J: TRBJ2-3; V: TRBV6-1; D: TRBD2; CDR3: CASSEVSGGKTDTQYF; DNA: TGTGCCAGCAGTGAAGTTAGCGGGGGTAAAACAGATACGCAGTATTTT
size: NA; J: TRBJ1-4; V: TRBV5-1; D: NA; CDR3: CASSLAVGGGLEKLFF; DNA: TGCGCCAGCAGCTTGGCCGTAGGTGGAGGATTGGAAAAACTGTTTTTT
size: NA; J: TRBJ2-7; V: TRBV6-5; D: TRBD2; CDR3: CASTGTSLEQYF; DNA: TGTGCCAGCACCGGGACTAGCCTCGAGCAGTACTTC
size: NA; J: TRBJ2-7; V: TRBV6-5; D: TRBD1; CDR3: CASRTGTGGAYEQYF; DNA: TGTGCCAGCAGAACCGGGACAGGGGGAGCCTACGAGCAGTACTTC
size: many; J: TRBJ2-1; V: TRBV4-1; D: TRBD2; CDR3: CASSQDAAGRNEQFF; DNA: TGCGCCAGCAGCCAAGACGCAGCGGGGCGCAATGAGCAGTTCTTC
size: NA; J: TRBJ2-2; V: TRBV7-3; D: NA; CDR3: CASSLNDARVTGELFF; DNA: TGTGCCAGCAGCTTAAATGATGCCAGGGTCACCGGGGAGCTGTTTTTT
size: NA; J: TRBJ2-5; V: TRBV7-6; D: TRBD2; CDR3: CASSFHPGGQETQYF; DNA: TGTGCCAGCAGCTTCCACCCGGGGGGTCAAGAGACCCAGTACTTC
size: NA; J: TRBJ1-2; V: TRBV20-1; D: TRBD1; CDR3: CSASAQGAFGYTF; DNA: TGCAGTGCTAGTGCCCAGGGGGCTTTTGGCTACACCTTC
size: NA; J: TRBJ2-2; V: TRBV24-1; D: TRBD1; CDR3: CATSDPAGQGAATGELFF; DNA: TGTGCCACCAGTGATCCTGCGGGACAGGGGGCCGCCACCGGGGAGCTGTTTTTT
size: NA; J: TRBJ2-7; V: TRBV4-1; D: TRBD2; CDR3: CASSQVSLIGGLPYEQYF; DNA: TGCGCCAGCAGCCAAGTTTCTCTTATCGGGGGGTTGCCCTACGAGCAGTACTTC
size: NA; J: TRBJ1-5; V: TRBV3-1/TRBV3-2; D: TRBD1; CDR3: CASSPQGASNQPQHF; DNA: TGTGCCAGCAGCCCACAGGGGGCTAGCAATCAGCCCCAGCATTTT
size: NA; J: TRBJ1-2; V: TRBV4-1; D: NA; CDR3: CASSQDLQGYGYTF; DNA: TGCGCCAGCAGCCAAGATCTACAGGGCTATGGCTACACCTTC
size: NA; J: TRBJ1-1; V: TRBV2; D: NA; CDR3: CASSQTQGDEAFF; DNA: TGTGCCAGCAGTCAGACACAGGGAGATGAAGCTTTCTTT